One sample yielded the 18 T cell receptor beta chains listed below, sequenced in a study of T-cell memory formation after mild COVID-19. TCRdb redid the calling of the 5' RACE reads with MiXCR, one entry per CDR3 protein. The sample shows 200,000 to 250,000 distinct CDR3 sequences, 8.5% to 9.5% of them seen only once. Sequencing was carried out using PBMCs or a T cell subset sorted from them (not recorded which). The source is a man younger than 30 who had mild COVID-19 (a few samples of this study predate the infection). Cell type and time point are not known.

This chain uses TRBV5-1 with TRBJ2-7; TRBD1 aligns across 7 bases. V shed 4 bases and J 3 bases; nucleotides not matched to a gene: 10. Germline assignment: CDR1 SGHRS and CDR2 YFSETQ. The CDR3 contains 15 residues. The CDR3 spells CASSMQEGAYYEQYF. CDR3 sequence (DNA): TGCGCCAGCAGCATGCAAGAGGGGGCCTACTACGAGCAGTACTTC.

Written as DNA, the CDR3 is TGTGCCACCAGCAGAGGGGGCGGCAGGGAAAAACTGTTTTTT. The encoded protein is CATSRGGGREKLFF. The chain links TRBV15 to TRBJ1-4; possibly TRBD1 for D (5 bases). Per germline, CDR1 LNHNV and CDR2 YYDKDF (reference sequence). The V end was cut by 1 base, the J end by 8 bases, with 11 bases between. This CDR3 contains 14 residues.

The sample holds many counts of this clonotype. The J gene is TRBJ2-7, the V gene TRBV12-3 or TRBV12-4; D is possibly TRBD1 or TRBD2 (5 bases each). The CDR3 runs 14 residues. Deletions cut 3 bases from V and 3 bases from J, with 12 bases between. The CDR3, as DNA: TGTGCCAGCAGTTTGGGGCAACTAGGCTACGAGCAGTACTTC. Translation gives CASSLGQLGYEQYF.

This clonotype was found a few times. The V gene is TRBV23-1, the J gene TRBJ2-4, with D perhaps matching TRBD2 (6 bases). TRBV23-1 is identified as an open reading frame with a role that is uncertain. The CDR3 contains 14 residues. With 4 bases removed from V and 6 bases from J, the gap between germline ends came to 13 bases. CDR3 coding DNA: TGCGCCAGCAGTCCGGGAGTCGGCGGAAACATTCAGTACTTC. This sequence encodes CASSPGVGGNIQYF.

The V gene is TRBV5-1, the J gene TRBJ2-7; D may be TRBD1 (6 bases). CDR3 length: 15 amino acids. Per germline, CDR1 SGHRS and CDR2 YFSETQ. Trimming pared 0 bases from V and 2 bases from J, leaving 12 bases between. The CDR3 sequence is CASSLDPGTTYEQYV. The CDR3 region has the DNA TGCGCCAGCAGCTTGGATCCCGGGACAACCTACGAGCAGTACGTC.

The V and J genes are TRBV12-3 or TRBV12-4 and TRBJ1-1; TRBD1 matches at 9 bases. The CDR3 totals 17 residues. The V gene end was trimmed by 1 base and the J gene end by 2 bases; junction bases not matched to a gene: 8. CDR3 loop: CASSLGGTGTGNTEAFF. CDR3 DNA: TGTGCCAGCAGTTTAGGAGGGACAGGGACGGGTAACACTGAAGCTTTCTTT.

This clonotype was seen a handful of times. The CDR3 DNA sequence: TGTGCCAGCAGTTTAGTGTTCACGGGACTGGGGACTAGCAATCAGCCCCAGCATTTT. Its translation is CASSLVFTGLGTSNQPQHF. V is TRBV12-3 or TRBV12-4 and J is TRBJ1-5; D is possibly TRBD1 (5 bases). V gave up 1 base and J gave up 0 bases, with 19 bases separating them. This CDR3 is built from 19 residues.

The V and J genes are TRBV4-1 and TRBJ2-5; a possible D gene is TRBD2 (6 bases). Germline CDR1 reads MGHRA; CDR2 reads YSYEKL. Trimming pared 0 bases from V and 8 bases from J, leaving 16 bases between. This CDR3 has 15 amino acids. Written as DNA, the CDR3 is TGCGCCAGCAGCCAAGATCGGGGCGGGGTGCGAACCCAGTACTTC. As protein: CASSQDRGGVRTQYF.

CDR3 coding DNA: TGTGCCAGCAGCTTAGAGCCGGGACACTCTCATACGCAGTATTTT. It specifies CASSLEPGHSHTQYF. The V and J genes are TRBV7-3 and TRBJ2-3; the D gene is possibly TRBD1 (6 bases). The CDR3 length is 15 residues. With 2 bases removed from V and 7 bases from J, the gap between germline ends came to 16 bases. CDR1 and CDR2 from the germline V gene are SGHTA and FQGTGA.

This clonotype was counted a few times. This chain links TRBV11-2 with TRBJ2-7; 9 positions match TRBD1. With V trimmed by 5 bases and J by 5 bases, 7 bases remained unmatched. This CDR3 contains 14 residues. Germline V gene lookup returns CDR1 SGHAT and CDR2 FQNNGV. The CDR3, as DNA: TGTGCCAGCAGCCCGAGACAGGGGGGGAACGAGCAGTACTTC. Translated: CASSPRQGGNEQYF.

This rearrangement joins TRBV4-1 to TRBJ2-7; 7 bases line up with TRBD1. Germline CDR1 reads MGHRA; CDR2 reads YSYEKL. This CDR3 region has 14 residues. Trimming took 4 bases from V and 6 from J; bases not matched to a gene: 9. The CDR3 sequence is CASSPHTGVAEQYV. The CDR3 nucleotides are TGCGCCAGCAGCCCGCATACAGGGGTTGCCGAGCAGTACGTC.

The rearrangement joins TRBV6-5 to TRBJ2-2; D is unclear. Germline loops: CDR1 MNHEY, CDR2 SVGAGI. V lost 0 bases to trimming and J lost 2 bases, with 4 bases between them. This CDR3 has 14 amino acids. The CDR3 bases are TGTGCCAGCAGTTACTCCAGTAACACCGGGGAGCTGTTTTTT. It yields the protein CASSYSSNTGELFF.

The chain is built from TRBV7-6 and TRBJ2-7; possible D gene TRBD2, 6 bases. The CDR3 length is 17 residues. CDR1 SGHVS and CDR2 FNYEAQ come from the germline V gene. Trimming took off 0 bases at V and 1 base at J, with 16 bases between the two ends. CDR3 residues: CASSLAPSYRGSYEQYF. The CDR3 region has the DNA TGTGCCAGCAGCTTAGCCCCCTCGTACCGGGGGTCCTACGAGCAGTACTTC.

This clonotype was counted many times. The chain's CDR3 is CASSQGPRRRRPGDYGYTF. CDR3 DNA sequence: TGCGCCAGCAGCCAAGGACCCCGCCGTCGACGGCCGGGGGACTATGGCTACACCTTC. V is TRBV4-1 and J is TRBJ1-2; D might be TRBD1 (5 bases). V lost 1 base and J 3 bases, leaving 24 bases between the germline ends. The germline CDR1 and CDR2 sequences are MGHRA and YSYEKL. This CDR3 comprises 19 residues.

The V and J genes are TRBV11-3 and TRBJ2-1; the match to TRBD1 covers 8 bases. V dropped 1 base and J dropped 7; count of bases not matched to a gene: 6. The CDR3 has 15 amino acids. Germline assignment: CDR1 SGHNT and CDR2 YENEEA. The CDR3 DNA reads as TGTGCCAGCAGCTTAGGGGGACAGGCAGGGAATGAGCAGTTCTTC. The encoded protein is CASSLGGQAGNEQFF.

In its sample, this clonotype was seen many times. The chain is built from TRBV5-1 and TRBJ2-1, with a possible D match to TRBD2 (5 bases). V dropped 4 bases and J dropped 0 bases, with 8 bases sitting between them. Germline values: CDR1 SGHRS, CDR2 YFSETQ. This CDR3 is built from 14 residues. CDR3: CASSSGSSYNEQFF. The CDR3 DNA follows: TGCGCCAGCAGCAGCGGTAGCTCCTACAATGAGCAGTTCTTC.

The chain joins TRBV7-3 to TRBJ2-1; 7 bases map to TRBD2. CDR3 size: 15 residues. Germline assignment: CDR1 SGHTA and CDR2 FQGTGA. J gave up 4 bases and V 1 base, and 4 bases lay outside the gene matches. This CDR3 reads CASSLRASGYNEQFF. The CDR3 DNA sequence: TGTGCCAGCAGCTTAAGGGCTAGCGGTTACAATGAGCAGTTCTTC.

At least ten counts were recorded for this clonotype. The V and J genes are TRBV5-1 and TRBJ1-1; weak D call: TRBD1 (5 bases). Germline V gene lookup returns CDR1 SGHRS and CDR2 YFSETQ. With 1 base removed from V and 3 bases from J, the gap between germline ends came to 7 bases. The CDR3 extends over 13 amino acids. The CDR3 nucleotides are TGCGCCAGCAGCTTGAAACAGGACACTGAAGCTTTCTTT. The encoded protein is CASSLKQDTEAFF.